This T cell receptor (beta chain) was observed in a study of blood T cell repertoires in COVID-19. Study details: Sites across the United States, Italy and Spain contributed samples from acute and convalescent COVID-19. T cells, B-cell-depleted T cells, or PBMCs provided the cDNA or gDNA that served as material.

Per the study methods: Reference gene primer amplification gave nucleated cell count estimates. Data came from immunoSEQ multiplex PCR; TCRdb stores just in-frame clones and leaves some out. The V and J calls and clone size are taken from that table; D and trimming were inferred from the DNA. The sample holds some 320,000 clones, 70% to 90% seen once. CDR3 length: 14 residues. With 3 bases clipped from V and 9 bases from J, the junction kept 4 bases outside the gene matches. Per germline, CDR1 MDHEN and CDR2 SYDVKM. The source of this sequence is a woman in her thirties who had recovered from COVID-19. Sequenced sample: peripheral blood. This sequence joins TRBV28 and TRBJ2-5; 13 bases map to TRBD2. CDR3: CASSFSGLAGPQYF. Here the CDR3 DNA reads TGTGCCAGCAGTTTCTCGGGACTAGCGGGGCCCCAGTACTTC.